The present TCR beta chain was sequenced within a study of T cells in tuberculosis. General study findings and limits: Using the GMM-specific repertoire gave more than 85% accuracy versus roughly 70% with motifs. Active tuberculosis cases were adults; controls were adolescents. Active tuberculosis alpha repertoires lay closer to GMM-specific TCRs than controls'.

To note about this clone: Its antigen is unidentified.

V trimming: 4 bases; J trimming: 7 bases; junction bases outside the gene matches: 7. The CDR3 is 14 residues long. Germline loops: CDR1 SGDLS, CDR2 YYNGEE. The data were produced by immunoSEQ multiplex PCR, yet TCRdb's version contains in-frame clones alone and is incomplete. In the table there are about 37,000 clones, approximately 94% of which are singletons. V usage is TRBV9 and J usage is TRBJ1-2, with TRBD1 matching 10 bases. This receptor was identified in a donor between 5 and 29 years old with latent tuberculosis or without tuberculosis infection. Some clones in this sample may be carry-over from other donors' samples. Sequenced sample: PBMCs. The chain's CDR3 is CASSILDRGGGYTF. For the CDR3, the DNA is TGTGCCAGCAGCATCCTGGACAGGGGGGGTGGCTACACCTTC.